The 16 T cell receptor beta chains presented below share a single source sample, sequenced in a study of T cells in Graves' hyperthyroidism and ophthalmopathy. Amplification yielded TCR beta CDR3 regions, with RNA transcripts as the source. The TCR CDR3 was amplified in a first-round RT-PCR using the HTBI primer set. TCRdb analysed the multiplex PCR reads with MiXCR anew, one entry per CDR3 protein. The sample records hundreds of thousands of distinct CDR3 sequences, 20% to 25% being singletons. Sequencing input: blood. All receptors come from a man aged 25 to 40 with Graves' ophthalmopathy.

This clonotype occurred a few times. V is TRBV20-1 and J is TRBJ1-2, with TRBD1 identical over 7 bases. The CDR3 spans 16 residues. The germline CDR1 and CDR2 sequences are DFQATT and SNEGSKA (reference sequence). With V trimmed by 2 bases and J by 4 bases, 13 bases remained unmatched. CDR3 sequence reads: CSARPPSGTEFYGYTF. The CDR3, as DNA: TGCAGTGCTAGACCACCATCAGGGACAGAGTTCTATGGCTACACCTTC.

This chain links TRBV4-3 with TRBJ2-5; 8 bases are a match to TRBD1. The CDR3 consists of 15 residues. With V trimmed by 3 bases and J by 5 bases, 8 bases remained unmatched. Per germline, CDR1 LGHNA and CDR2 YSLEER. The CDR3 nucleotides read TGCGCCAGCAGCCAGACGGACAGGGCGGGGGAGACCCAGTACTTC. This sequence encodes CASSQTDRAGETQYF.

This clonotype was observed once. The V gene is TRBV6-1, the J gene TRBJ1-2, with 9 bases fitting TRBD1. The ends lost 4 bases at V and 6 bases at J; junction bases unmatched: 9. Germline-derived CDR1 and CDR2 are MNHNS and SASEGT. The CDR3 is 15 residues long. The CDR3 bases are TGTGCCAGCAGTGCAACCGGGACAGGGTCTAATGGCTACACCTTC. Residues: CASSATGTGSNGYTF.

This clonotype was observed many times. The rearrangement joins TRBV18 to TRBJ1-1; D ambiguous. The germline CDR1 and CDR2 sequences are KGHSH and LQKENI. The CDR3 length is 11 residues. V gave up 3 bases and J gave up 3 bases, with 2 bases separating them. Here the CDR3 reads CASSPDTEAFF. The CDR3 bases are TGTGCCAGCTCACCGGACACTGAAGCTTTCTTT. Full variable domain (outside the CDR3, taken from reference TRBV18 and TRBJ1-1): NAGVMQNPRHLVRRRGQEARLRCSPMKGHSHVYWYRQLPEEGLKFMVYLQKENIIDESGMPKERFSAEFPKEGPSILRIQQVVRGDSAAYFCASSPDTEAFFGQGTRLTVV.

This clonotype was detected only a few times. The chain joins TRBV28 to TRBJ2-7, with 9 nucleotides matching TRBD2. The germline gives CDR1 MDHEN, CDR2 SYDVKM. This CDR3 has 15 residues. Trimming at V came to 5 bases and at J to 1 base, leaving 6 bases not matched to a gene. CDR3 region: CASSVAGADSYEQYF. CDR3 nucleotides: TGTGCCAGCAGTGTAGCGGGAGCTGATTCCTACGAGCAGTACTTC.

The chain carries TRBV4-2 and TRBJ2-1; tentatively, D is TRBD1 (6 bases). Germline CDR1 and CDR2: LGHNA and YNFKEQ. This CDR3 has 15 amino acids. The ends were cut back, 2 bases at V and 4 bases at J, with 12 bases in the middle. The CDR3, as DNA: TGTGCCAGCAGCCAATCTGTACAGGGATACAATGAGCAGTTCTTC. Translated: CASSQSVQGYNEQFF.

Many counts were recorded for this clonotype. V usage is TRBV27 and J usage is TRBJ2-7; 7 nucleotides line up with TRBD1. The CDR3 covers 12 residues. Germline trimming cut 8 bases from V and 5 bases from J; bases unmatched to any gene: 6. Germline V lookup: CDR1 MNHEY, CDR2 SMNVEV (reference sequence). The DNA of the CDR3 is TGTGCCAGCGGTCAGGGGGTCCACGAGCAGTACTTC. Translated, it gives CASGQGVHEQYF.

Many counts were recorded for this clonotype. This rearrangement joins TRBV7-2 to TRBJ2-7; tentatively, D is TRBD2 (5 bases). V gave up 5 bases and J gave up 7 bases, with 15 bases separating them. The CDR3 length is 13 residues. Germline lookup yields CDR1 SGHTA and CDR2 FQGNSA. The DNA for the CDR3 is TGTGCCAGCAGCCGAGGACGGGGAAGGGAGCAGTACTTC. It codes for CASSRGRGREQYF.

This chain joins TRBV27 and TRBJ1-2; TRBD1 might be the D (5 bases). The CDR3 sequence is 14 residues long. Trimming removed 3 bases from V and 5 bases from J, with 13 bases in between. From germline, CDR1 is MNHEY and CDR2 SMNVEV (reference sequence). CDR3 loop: CASSLGPFEYGYTF. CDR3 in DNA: TGTGCCAGCAGTTTGGGGCCCTTTGAGTATGGCTACACCTTC.

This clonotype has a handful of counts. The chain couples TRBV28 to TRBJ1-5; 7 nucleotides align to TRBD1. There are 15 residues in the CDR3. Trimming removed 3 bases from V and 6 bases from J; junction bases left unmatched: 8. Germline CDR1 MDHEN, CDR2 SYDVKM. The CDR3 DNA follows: TGTGCCAGCAGTTTCCCTGACAGGGCTATTCAGCCCCAGCATTTT. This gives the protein CASSFPDRAIQPQHF.

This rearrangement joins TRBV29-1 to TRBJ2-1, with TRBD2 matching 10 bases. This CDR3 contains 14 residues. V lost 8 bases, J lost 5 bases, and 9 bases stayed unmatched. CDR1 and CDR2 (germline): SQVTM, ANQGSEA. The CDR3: CSSDRTSGDNEQFF. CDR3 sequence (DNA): TGCAGCTCCGACCGGACTAGCGGAGACAATGAGCAGTTCTTC.

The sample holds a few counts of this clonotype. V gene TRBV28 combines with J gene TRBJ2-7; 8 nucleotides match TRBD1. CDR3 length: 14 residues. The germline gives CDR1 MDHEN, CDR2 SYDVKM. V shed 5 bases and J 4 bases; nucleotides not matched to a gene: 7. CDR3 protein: CASSKDRVVYEQYF. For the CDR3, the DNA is TGTGCCAGCAGTAAGGACAGGGTGGTTTACGAGCAGTACTTC.

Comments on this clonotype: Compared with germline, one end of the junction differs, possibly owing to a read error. CDR3: CASSLLGKAYNEQFF. CDR3 DNA sequence: TGTGCCAGCAGCTTATTGGGGAAAGCCTACAATGAGCAGTTCTTC. The V call is TRBV5-1, the J call TRBJ2-1; the D is unclear. Looked up from germline, CDR1 is SGHRS and CDR2 is YFSETQ. This CDR3 has 15 amino acids.

CDR3 in DNA: TGTGCCAGCAGGGGACAGGGGGTAGGAAACACCATATATTTT. Protein sequence: CASRGQGVGNTIYF. V and J are TRBV28 and TRBJ1-3; the match to TRBD1 covers 11 bases. V gave up 6 bases and J gave up 4 bases; unmatched junction bases: 2. The CDR3 has 14 residues. CDR1 is MDHEN and CDR2 is SYDVKM in the germline V gene.

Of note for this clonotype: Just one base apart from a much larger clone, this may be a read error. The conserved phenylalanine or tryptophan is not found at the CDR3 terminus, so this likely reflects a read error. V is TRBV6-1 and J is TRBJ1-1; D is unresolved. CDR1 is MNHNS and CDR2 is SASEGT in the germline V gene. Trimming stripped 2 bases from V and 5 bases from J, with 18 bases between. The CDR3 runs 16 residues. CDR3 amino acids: CASSEHRAPIGTEAFL. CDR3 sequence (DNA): TGTGCCAGCAGTGAACACCGGGCTCCGATCGGGACTGAAGCTTTCCTT.

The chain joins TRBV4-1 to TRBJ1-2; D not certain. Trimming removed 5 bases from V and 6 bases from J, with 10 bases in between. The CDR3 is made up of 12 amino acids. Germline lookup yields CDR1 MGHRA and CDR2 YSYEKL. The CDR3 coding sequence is TGCGCCAGCAGCACGAGGGTGGATGGCTACACCTTC. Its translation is CASSTRVDGYTF.